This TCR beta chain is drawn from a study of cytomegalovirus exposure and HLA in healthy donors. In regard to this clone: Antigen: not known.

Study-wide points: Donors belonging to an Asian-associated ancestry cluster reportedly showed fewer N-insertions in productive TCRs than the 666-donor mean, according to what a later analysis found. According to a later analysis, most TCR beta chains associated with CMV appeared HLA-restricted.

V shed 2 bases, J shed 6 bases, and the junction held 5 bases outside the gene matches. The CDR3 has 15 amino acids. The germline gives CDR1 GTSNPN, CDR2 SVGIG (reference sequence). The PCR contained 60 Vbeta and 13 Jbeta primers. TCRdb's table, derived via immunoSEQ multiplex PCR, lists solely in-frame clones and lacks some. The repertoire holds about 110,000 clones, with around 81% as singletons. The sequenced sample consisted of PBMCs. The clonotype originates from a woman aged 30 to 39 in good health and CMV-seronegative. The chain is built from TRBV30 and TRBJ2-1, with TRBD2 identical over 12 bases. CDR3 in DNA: TGTGCCTGGAGTTACACTAGCGGGAGGAGCAATGAGCAGTTCTTC. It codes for CAWSYTSGRSNEQFF. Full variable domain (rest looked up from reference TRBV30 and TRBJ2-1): SQTIHQWPATLVQPVGSPLSLECTVEGTSNPNLYWYRQAAGRGLQLLFYSVGIGQISSEVPQNLSASRPQDRQFILSSKKLLLSDSGFYLCAWSYTSGRSNEQFFGPGTRLTVL.